This T cell receptor beta chain was observed in a study of T-cell memory formation after mild COVID-19 (dated by TCRdb to the early 2020s). As for the study more broadly: TCR sequence clusters from the two donors were largely donor specific. Longitudinal TCRalpha and TCRbeta repertoire sequencing tracked T-cell clones expanding and contracting after mild COVID-19 in a couple of donors. Two young, previously healthy adult volunteers, one female and one male, were included in the cohort.

This clonotype was counted only a few times. Its antigen target is currently unknown. No much larger clone exists at a distance of one base, and base qualities are not known. Ficoll-Paque density gradient centrifugation was used to isolate PBMCs. Sequencing relied on an Illumina NovaSeq 6000. TCRalpha and TCRbeta cDNA libraries were constructed by 5'RACE with constant-segment primers, with sample barcodes and unique molecular identifiers being introduced. Trizol reagent was used to extract RNA from every sample. The libraries were amplified in two PCR steps, and the second step added a second sample barcode and Illumina TruSeq adapters. Sequencing of the libraries was done on an Illumina NovaSeq, producing 2 x 150 bp paired-end reads. Concerning the study's data processing: The reads were demultiplexed and collapsed into UMI-guided consensus sequences using migec v1.2.7. Using mixcr v2.1.11, UMI consensuses were aligned to TRA and TRB V and J templates and then assembled into clonotypes. A clonotype was counted as expanded or contracted only when both edgeR and NoisET called the clonotype significant, with the noise models trained on biological replicates. For edgeR calls, the thresholds were a false discovery rate-adjusted p below 0.01 and a log2 fold-change of 1. As an exploratory analysis of dynamics, max-normalized trajectories of the 1000 most abundant clonotypes were examined with PCA combined with hierarchical clustering. The CD4 or CD8 phenotype of responding clones was assigned using the separately sequenced CD4+ and CD8+ repertoires. The public reads were reprocessed in TCRdb via fastp at Q25 and MiXCR, keeping in-frame beta chains. All rows with the same CDR3 protein become a single entry with the most common DNA and genes. In this record, the V and J calls reflect TCRdb's handling and not the investigators' own analysis. This sample lists approximately 150,000 distinct CDR3 sequences; more than 14% were detected once. Together, the top ten hold approximately 14% of the sample.

CDR1 is given as SNHLY and CDR2 as FYNNEI, both from the germline V gene. Trimming leaves V shorter by 3 bases and J shorter by 5 bases, with the junction holding 6 bases beyond the gene matches. The CDR3 covers 14 residues, taking in both the cysteine and the phenylalanine. Kept here is only the CDR3 DNA, which spans 42 bases and is read in frame from base 1. What the study reported, not specific to this receptor: SARS-CoV-2 specificity was not confirmed for the second-wave clones peaking on day 37. Some responding clones were detected in pre-infection memory, suggesting pre-existing cross-reactive memory T cells joined the SARS-CoV-2 response. Balanced CD4/CD8 phenotypes were observed for clones contracting from day 15 to 85, whereas a bias towards CD4+ was observed for a second wave of clones expanding from day 15 to 37. Contracting CD4+ clones were found mainly in CM and EM memory subsets, while CD8+ clones were enriched in EMRA. The study included only a couple of mild cases, and larger cohorts that include severe cases with pre-infection samples were judged to be necessary.

The receptor chain draws on TRBV2 and TRBJ2-7; 8 central nucleotides agree with TRBD2. The receptor comes from an adult woman who had mild COVID-19 (a few samples of this study predate the infection). The sample titles of this study are shuffled in the database, so cell type and time point are left out; the donor was told from shared clones. The sample taken for sequencing was PBMCs or a T cell subset sorted from them (not recorded which). The CDR3 sequence is CASSDPGLAHEQYF. The DNA sequence is TGTGCCAGCAGTGATCCAGGACTAGCCCACGAGCAGTACTTC.